A selection of T cell receptor beta chains follows, all from one sample in a study of T-cell reconstitution after alpha-beta-depleted transplantation in children. Each CDR3 protein gets one entry after TCRdb re-called the PCR reads with MiXCR. The sample records approximately 250,000 distinct CDR3 sequences, over 9.5% being singletons. Sequencing was performed on PBMCs from the stem cell graft donor, taken from the stem cell graft. The receptors originated from a human donor who donated a stem cell graft to a child with SCID. Both conserved end residues are part of each CDR3. D genes are given only for firm matches. Clone size is shown for a subset of rows, as once, few, many or a class of expanded clone.

clone_size j_call v_call d_call cdr3_nt cdr3_aa
- TRBJ1-4 TRBV29-1 - TGCAGCGCCTGGGCAAGTCCAACTAATGAAAAACTGTTTTTT CSAWASPTNEKLFF
many TRBJ1-1 TRBV5-1 TRBD1 TGCGCCAGCAGCTCGGAAACAGGGGGGAACACTGAAGCTTTCTTT CASSSETGGNTEAFF
many TRBJ1-4 TRBV7-9 - TGTGCCAGCAGCTTAAGTAGACGGGCTAATGAAAAACTGTTTTTT CASSLSRRANEKLFF
many TRBJ1-2 TRBV4-1 - TGCGCCAGCAGCCAAGATGGCAGAGTCTATGGCTACACCTTC CASSQDGRVYGYTF
many TRBJ2-5 TRBV2 TRBD2 TGTGCCAGCAGTACCGAACCGACTAGCGGGGGGACCCAGTACTTC CASSTEPTSGGTQYF
many TRBJ2-3 TRBV5-1 - TGCGCCAGCAGTACTAGCCCTGGGGCAGATACGCAGTATTTT CASSTSPGADTQYF
- TRBJ2-2 TRBV5-1 - TGCGCCAGCAGCTTGGCCGGCGACCAAGGGGAGCTGTTTTTT CASSLAGDQGELFF
many TRBJ1-1 TRBV7-9 - TGTGCCAGCAGCATGGGCGACAAGATGAACACTGAAGCTTTCTTT CASSMGDKMNTEAFF
many TRBJ1-1 TRBV5-1 - TGCGCCAGCAGCTTATTACCGAACACTGAAGCTTTCTTT CASSLLPNTEAFF
many TRBJ1-1 TRBV20-1 TRBD1 TGCAGTGCTACCCCAGTGGCAGGGGGGAACACTGAAGCTTTCTTT CSATPVAGGNTEAFF
many TRBJ2-5 TRBV4-1 TRBD1 TGCGCCAGCAGCCACCTGGGACAGAAGCAAGAGACCCAGTACTTC CASSHLGQKQETQYF
many TRBJ2-7 TRBV7-6 TRBD1 TGTGCCAGCAGCCCCAGCCTCGGACAGGGTTCCTACGAGCAGTACTTC CASSPSLGQGSYEQYF
many TRBJ1-2 TRBV12-3/TRBV12-4 - TGTGCCAGCAGTTTAGGGCAGGGCTGGGGCTACACCTTC CASSLGQGWGYTF
many TRBJ2-2 TRBV7-6 TRBD2 TGTGCCAGCAGCTTAAGGGGGACTAGGATCGGGGAGCTGTTTTTT CASSLRGTRIGELFF
many TRBJ1-1 TRBV14 - TGTGCCAGCAGCCAAGAATATATGGTGTGGGAGGGGCGCACTGAAGCTTTCTTT CASSQEYMVWEGRTEAFF
many TRBJ1-1 TRBV29-1 - TGCAGCGTCGGGCAGGGGCGGAACACTGAAGCTTTCTTT CSVGQGRNTEAFF
many TRBJ1-2 TRBV19 - TGTGCCACCCACAGGGATGGCTACACCTTC CATHRDGYTF
many TRBJ1-6 TRBV11-2 - TGTGCCAGCAGCCTAATTAGCGACAGGTGGAGCTCCTATAATTCACCCCTCCACTTT CASSLISDRWSSYNSPLHF
many TRBJ1-4 TRBV18 - TGTGCCAGCTCACCACAGTCGTTAGTTGCAACTAATGAAAAACTGTTTTTT CASSPQSLVATNEKLFF
few TRBJ2-3 TRBV18 TRBD2 TGTGCCAGCTCCCCGGGGGTAGCGGGGGCCACAGATACGCAGTATTTT CASSPGVAGATDTQYF
many TRBJ2-1 TRBV5-8 - TGTGCCAGCAGCTTGGCTGATTTCGCTCCTCACTACAATGAGCAGTTCTTC CASSLADFAPHYNEQFF
many TRBJ2-4 TRBV5-1 - TGCGCCAGCAGCTCCAGCGGGACAAGCAAAAACATTCAGTACTTC CASSSSGTSKNIQYF
many TRBJ2-3 TRBV20-1 - TGCAGTGCTAGAGTTCAAGTCACAGATACGCAGTATTTT CSARVQVTDTQYF
many TRBJ1-6 TRBV5-1 TRBD1 TGCGCCAGCAGCGAAGGACAGGGAGCTAATTCACCCCTCCACTTT CASSEGQGANSPLHF
many TRBJ2-7 TRBV4-1 TRBD2 TGCGCCAGCAGCGCCCGGACTAGCGGGGATTACGAGCAGTACTTC CASSARTSGDYEQYF
many TRBJ1-5 TRBV12-3/TRBV12-4 TRBD1 TGTGCCAGCAGCCATTCGACAGGGGGATATCAGCCCCAGCATTTT CASSHSTGGYQPQHF
many TRBJ2-1 TRBV20-1 - TGCAGTGCTAGAGGGACAGCGGACCATGAGCAGTTCTTC CSARGTADHEQFF
few TRBJ2-1 TRBV20-1 TRBD2 TGCAGTGCTAGATTTGGCGGGCGGGGGGGCTGGGATGAGCAGTTCTTC CSARFGGRGGWDEQFF
- TRBJ1-2 TRBV5-1 TRBD1 TGCGCCAGCAGCTCGAGCCGGACAGGGACTAACTATGGCTACACCTTC CASSSSRTGTNYGYTF
many TRBJ1-1 TRBV24-1 - TGTGCCACCAGTGATTTCTCGGGGGCTACTTTCTTT CATSDFSGATFF
many TRBJ2-5 TRBV5-1 - TGCGCCAGCAGCCAAGGACGGCTAGCAGGCGGATCAGAGACCCAGTACTTC CASSQGRLAGGSETQYF
many TRBJ2-1 TRBV20-1 TRBD2 TGCAGTGCTAGTCTTGCGGGGGGGCACTACAATGAGCAGTTCTTC CSASLAGGHYNEQFF
many TRBJ1-3 TRBV20-1 - TGCAGTGCAGTGGGGGGCTCTGGAAACACCATATATTTT CSAVGGSGNTIYF
many TRBJ2-7 TRBV5-1 - TGCGCCAGCAGAGTTGCTGGGCAGGAGACCTACGAGCAGTACTTC CASRVAGQETYEQYF
many TRBJ2-7 TRBV5-5 - TGTGCCAGCAGCTTGGCCGGCGGACAGAACTCCTACGAGCAGTACTTC CASSLAGGQNSYEQYF
- TRBJ2-5 TRBV20-1 TRBD1 TGCAGTGCTCTACAGGGGGATAGGGGAGAGACCCAGTACTTC CSALQGDRGETQYF
many TRBJ1-1 TRBV5-1 - TGCGCCAGCAGCCAACAGGGTCCCATGAACACTGAAGCTTTCTTT CASSQQGPMNTEAFF
- TRBJ1-1 TRBV10-3 TRBD1 TGTGCCAGCTTTACAGGGGGCGGAGGAGCTTTCTTT CASFTGGGGAFF
many TRBJ1-5 TRBV19 - TGTGCCAGTAGCCTTTGGGAAAATCAGCCCCAGCATTTT CASSLWENQPQHF
many TRBJ2-3 TRBV5-1 - TGCGCCAGCAGCTGGAACCTTGGGGGCACAGATACGCAGTATTTT CASSWNLGGTDTQYF
many TRBJ1-2 TRBV2 - TGTGCCAGCAGTGAAGGGGGACGGGATGGCTACACCTTC CASSEGGRDGYTF
many TRBJ1-5 TRBV12-3/TRBV12-4 - TGTGCCAGCAGTTTTTCTTCGGCCCCGGTACTGGGTCAGCCCCAGCATTTT CASSFSSAPVLGQPQHF
many TRBJ2-1 TRBV6-6 - TGTGCCAGCAGCCGTCTTGGGTACAATGAGCAGTTCTTC CASSRLGYNEQFF
many TRBJ2-3 TRBV20-1 - TGCAGTGCTAGAGATCCGCCAGGTAGCACAGATACGCAGTATTTT CSARDPPGSTDTQYF
many TRBJ2-3 TRBV15 TRBD2 TGTGCCACCAGAATCGGGGGGGCCTCCACAGATACGCAGTATTTT CATRIGGASTDTQYF
- TRBJ2-7 TRBV28 - TGTGCCATCGGCTCCTACGAGCAGTACTTC CAIGSYEQYF
many TRBJ1-6 TRBV5-5 - TGTGCCAGCAGCCGAACAAAGGATAATTCACCCCTCCACTTT CASSRTKDNSPLHF
many TRBJ2-1 TRBV7-6 TRBD1 TGTGCCAGCAGCTCCCCGGACAGGGGGCAGTTCTTC CASSSPDRGQFF
few TRBJ2-5 TRBV5-4 - TGTGCCAGCAGCTCTGGGCCCCGGGAGACCCAGTACTTC CASSSGPRETQYF
- TRBJ2-2 TRBV5-1 - TGCGCCAGCAGCTTGGGGAGTTCCGGGGAGCCGTTTTTT CASSLGSSGEPFF
many TRBJ1-1 TRBV29-1 - TGCAGCGTTGCTGGGCCATCCGAGGAGGCTTTCTTT CSVAGPSEEAFF
many TRBJ1-1 TRBV6-5 TRBD1 TGTGCCAGCAGACTCCGACAGGGCGGTGAAGCTTTCTTT CASRLRQGGEAFF
few TRBJ1-2 TRBV25-1 TRBD1 TGTGCCAGCAGTGATGACAGGGAAATCCACAACGGCTATGGCTACACCTTC CASSDDREIHNGYGYTF
many TRBJ1-5 TRBV20-1 - TGCAGTGCTCAGACTTCCGGCAATCAGCCCCAGCATTTT CSAQTSGNQPQHF
many TRBJ2-7 TRBV20-1 - TGCAGTGCTGACGTCCGCGGCTCCTACGAGCAGTACTTC CSADVRGSYEQYF
many TRBJ1-5 TRBV7-9 - TGTGCCAGCAGCACGGCAGGGGATAGCAATCAGCCCCAGCATTTT CASSTAGDSNQPQHF
many TRBJ2-2 TRBV5-1 TRBD1 TGCGCCAGCAGACCAACAGGGGTGGACACCGGGGAGCTGTTTTTT CASRPTGVDTGELFF
many TRBJ1-2 TRBV5-1 - TGCGCCAGCAGCATGGACGTCGGCAGGGCCTATGGCTACACCTTC CASSMDVGRAYGYTF
many TRBJ1-3 TRBV5-1 - TGCGCCAGCAGCTCCGGGACGTTAATCAGTGGAAACACCATATATTTT CASSSGTLISGNTIYF
many TRBJ2-7 TRBV5-1 - TGCGCCAGCAGTTTGCGAACAAGAACCACCTCCTACGAGCAGTACTTC CASSLRTRTTSYEQYF